A single TCR beta chain is shown here with its context. Compared with germline, one end of the junction differs, possibly owing to a read error. This sample also contains other DNA sequences that code for the same CDR3. The source of the sample is a study of blood T cell repertoires in COVID-19. Assay: immunoSEQ multiplex PCR; the TCRdb copy retains only in-frame clones and omits some. The sample gives 70,000 to 90,000 clones, 82% of which show up once; 1.2% is in the top ten. The germline V gene encodes CDR1 SGHRS and CDR2 YFSETQ. The CDR3 extends over 14 amino acids. The specimen sequenced was peripheral blood. The TCR sequence derives from a woman older than 75 with acute or convalescent COVID-19. J is TRBJ1-6 and V is TRBV5-1; D remains ambiguous. CDR3 DNA: TGCGCCAGCAGTTTGGACGGTTATAATTCACCCCTCCACTTT. Protein product: CASSLDGYNSPLHF.